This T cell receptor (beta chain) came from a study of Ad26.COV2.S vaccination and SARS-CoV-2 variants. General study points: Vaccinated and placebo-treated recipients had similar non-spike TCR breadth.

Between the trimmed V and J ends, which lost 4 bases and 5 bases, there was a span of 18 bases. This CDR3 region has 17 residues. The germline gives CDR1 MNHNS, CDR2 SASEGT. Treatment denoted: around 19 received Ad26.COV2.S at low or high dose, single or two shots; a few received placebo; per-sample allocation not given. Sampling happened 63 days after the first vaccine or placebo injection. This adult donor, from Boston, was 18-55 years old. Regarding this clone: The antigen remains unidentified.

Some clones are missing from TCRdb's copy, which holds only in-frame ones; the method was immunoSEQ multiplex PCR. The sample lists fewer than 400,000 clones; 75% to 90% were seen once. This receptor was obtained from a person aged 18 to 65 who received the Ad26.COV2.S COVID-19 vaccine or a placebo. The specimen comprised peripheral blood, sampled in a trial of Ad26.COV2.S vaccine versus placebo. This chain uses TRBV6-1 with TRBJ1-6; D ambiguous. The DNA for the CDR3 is TGTGCCAGCAGTGGCCTTTCCTCTCAGGTGCATAATTCACCCCTCCACTTT. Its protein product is CASSGLSSQVHNSPLHF.